This entry lists 13 T cell receptor beta chains sequenced from one sample in a study of T cells in Graves' hyperthyroidism and ophthalmopathy. The CDR3 regions of TCR beta were amplified from RNA transcripts. TCR CDR3 underwent first-round RT-PCR with the HTBI primer set. From the multiplex PCR reads, TCRdb called clonotypes with MiXCR, one entry per CDR3 protein. The repertoire holds around 60,000 distinct CDR3 sequences, with 49% as singletons. Sequencing used blood. The receptor set was obtained from a young woman with Graves' ophthalmopathy.

This clonotype was counted at least ten times. The chain couples TRBV5-1 to TRBJ2-1; 9 nucleotides match TRBD1. This CDR3 has 15 residues. The V segment lost 5 bases and the J segment 7 bases; nucleotides outside the gene matches: 10. Germline CDR1 and CDR2: SGHRS and YFSETQ. CDR3 sequence (DNA): TGCGCCAGCAGTATGGACAGGGGCCAAGGTAATGAGCAGTTCTTC. Encoded protein: CASSMDRGQGNEQFF.

Turning to this clonotype: An end of the junction differs from the germline gene, which may be a read error. V is TRBV7-7 and J is TRBJ1-6; D is perhaps TRBD1 (6 bases). The CDR3 spans 17 residues. In germline, CDR1 is SSHAT, CDR2 FNYEAQ (reference sequence). As DNA, the CDR3 is TGTGCTAGCAGCTTAGGCTATGGGGGCTCCTACAATTCACCCCTCCACTTT. Translation: CASSLGYGGSYNSPLHF.

This clonotype was seen ten or more times. V usage is TRBV5-1 and J usage is TRBJ2-5, with 9 bases fitting TRBD1. The germline V gene encodes CDR1 SGHRS and CDR2 YFSETQ. The CDR3 has 14 residues. J gave up 1 base and V 6 bases, and 4 bases lay outside the gene matches. The CDR3 loop reads CASTGQGVQETQYF. The CDR3 DNA is TGCGCCAGCACGGGACAGGGAGTCCAAGAGACCCAGTACTTC.

This clonotype was seen repeatedly, ten times or more. The V gene is TRBV2, the J gene TRBJ1-2; D is perhaps TRBD1 (6 bases). Germline V CDR1 and CDR2: SNHLY, FYNNEI. The CDR3 length is 15 residues. V was trimmed by 8 bases and J by 5 bases, leaving 21 bases between them. This CDR3 is CASSLEGQSPYGYTF. The CDR3 region has the DNA TGTGCCAGCTCACTGGAAGGACAGAGCCCTTATGGCTACACCTTC.

In this sample, this clonotype turned up many times. The J gene is TRBJ2-5, the V gene TRBV11-3; D might be TRBD2 (5 bases). V gave up 0 bases and J gave up 7 bases, with 9 bases separating them. The CDR3 contains 13 residues. Per the germline V gene, CDR1 is SGHNT and CDR2 is YENEEA. Here the CDR3 reads CASSLEPEGTQYF. The CDR3 DNA follows: TGTGCCAGCAGCTTAGAGCCCGAGGGGACCCAGTACTTC.

This clonotype was counted a single time. V gene TRBV5-1 combines with J gene TRBJ2-1; 11 bases line up with TRBD2. This CDR3 is built from 17 residues. CDR1 and CDR2 from the germline V gene are SGHRS and YFSETQ. V dropped 5 bases and J dropped 0; count of bases not matched to a gene: 7. Here the CDR3 reads CASSWSSGRPSYNEQFF. CDR3 DNA sequence: TGCGCCAGCAGTTGGTCTAGCGGGAGGCCCTCCTACAATGAGCAGTTCTTC.

This clonotype was seen many times. The rearrangement uses TRBV5-1 and TRBJ1-6; the D gene is possibly TRBD1 (6 bases). Trimming shortened V by 3 bases and J by 8 bases, and 18 bases separated the two germline ends. This CDR3 has 16 residues. Germline V gene sequence: CDR1 SGHRS, CDR2 YFSETQ. The CDR3 region is CASSSWGGRRDSPLHF. CDR3 nucleotides: TGCGCCAGCAGCTCCTGGGGGGGGCGAAGGGATTCACCCCTCCACTTT.

This clonotype was recorded many times. DNA of the CDR3: TGCAGTGCTCGTCTGGCGGGAGCAGATACGCAGTATTTT. Residues: CSARLAGADTQYF. This chain links TRBV20-1 with TRBJ2-3, with 7 positions matching TRBD2. From germline, CDR1 is DFQATT and CDR2 SNEGSKA (reference sequence). The V and J ends lost 5 bases and 4 bases, in that order; junction bases with no gene match: 6. CDR3 length equals 13 residues.

The chain employs TRBV10-1 and TRBJ1-5; D is perhaps TRBD1 (6 bases). In germline, CDR1 is WNHNN, CDR2 SYGVQD (reference sequence). The CDR3 is made up of 13 amino acids. Trimming pared 9 bases from V and 7 bases from J, leaving 16 bases between. The CDR3 DNA reads as TGCGCCAGTCAAGGGGGGGCCGGCCAGCCCCAGCATTTT. Translation gives CASQGGAGQPQHF.

J is TRBJ2-3 and V is TRBV7-2, with TRBD2 matching 11 bases. From germline, CDR1 is SGHTA and CDR2 FQGNSA. The trim removed 5 bases at V and 14 bases at J, leaving 12 bases unmatched. This CDR3 region has 14 residues. This CDR3 is CASSLTSGSNERYF. In DNA form, the CDR3 reads TGTGCCAGCAGCCTCACTAGCGGGAGCAACGAGCGGTATTTT.

Turning to this clonotype: Just one base apart from a much larger clone, this may be a read error. This likely comes from a read error, as the CDR3 has no conserved phenylalanine or tryptophan at its end. The V and J genes are TRBV4-1 and TRBJ2-2; D perhaps matches TRBD2 (5 bases). The CDR3 has 16 amino acids. V shed 3 bases and J shed 6 bases, with 17 bases lying between them. Germline V lookup: CDR1 MGHRA, CDR2 YSYEKL. The CDR3 DNA reads TGCGCCAGCAGCCACTCCGCGGGCCTAAACCCCGGGGAGCTGTTTTGT. It is translated as CASSHSAGLNPGELFC.

Concerning this clonotype: A much larger clone lies a single base off, so this may be a read error. This CDR3 is missing its conserved last phenylalanine or tryptophan, likely due to a read error. V is TRBV6-5 and J is TRBJ1-5, with 7 positions matching TRBD1. In germline, CDR1 is MNHEY, CDR2 SVGAGI. This CDR3 region has 14 residues. V dropped 7 bases and J dropped 5; count of bases not matched to a gene: 8. The CDR3 DNA sequence: TGTGCCAGCACCAAAAGGCAGGGGGATCAGCCCCAGCATCTT. Translated: CASTKRQGDQPQHL.

This clonotype appeared a single time. One end of the junction is discordant with germline, which a read error may explain. The CDR3 reads CSAPPSSEPSDTKYF. In DNA, the CDR3 is TGCAGTGCTCCACCCAGTTCGGAGCCCTCAGATACGAAGTATTTT. The chain recombines TRBV20-1 with TRBJ2-3; no reliable D call. The CDR3 spans 15 residues. Germline V gives CDR1 DFQATT, CDR2 SNEGSKA (reference sequence).